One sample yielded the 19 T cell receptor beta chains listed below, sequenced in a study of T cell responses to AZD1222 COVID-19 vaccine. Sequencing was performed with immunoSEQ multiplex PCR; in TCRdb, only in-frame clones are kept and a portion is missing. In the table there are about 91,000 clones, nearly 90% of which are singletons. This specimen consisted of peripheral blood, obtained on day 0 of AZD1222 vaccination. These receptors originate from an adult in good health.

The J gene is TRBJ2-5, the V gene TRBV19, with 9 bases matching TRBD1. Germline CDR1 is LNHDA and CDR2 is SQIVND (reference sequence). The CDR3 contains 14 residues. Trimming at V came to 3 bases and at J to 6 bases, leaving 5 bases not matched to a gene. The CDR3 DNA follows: TGTGCCAGTAGTATTCTGGGACAGGGTCAGACCCAGTACTTC. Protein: CASSILGQGQTQYF.

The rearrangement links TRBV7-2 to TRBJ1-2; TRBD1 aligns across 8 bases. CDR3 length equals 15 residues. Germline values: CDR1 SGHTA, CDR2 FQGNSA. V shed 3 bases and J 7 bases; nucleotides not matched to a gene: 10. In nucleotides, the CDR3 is TGTGCCAGCAGCTTCCTTGGACAGGGCCTCGGTGGCTACACCTTC. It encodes CASSFLGQGLGGYTF.

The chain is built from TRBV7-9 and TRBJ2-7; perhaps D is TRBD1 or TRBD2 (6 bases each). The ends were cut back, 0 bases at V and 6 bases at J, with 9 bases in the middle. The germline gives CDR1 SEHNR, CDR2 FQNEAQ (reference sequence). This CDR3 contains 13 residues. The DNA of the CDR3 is TGTGCCAGCAGCTTAGCCGGGGGCCGCGAGCAGTACTTC. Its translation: CASSLAGGREQYF.

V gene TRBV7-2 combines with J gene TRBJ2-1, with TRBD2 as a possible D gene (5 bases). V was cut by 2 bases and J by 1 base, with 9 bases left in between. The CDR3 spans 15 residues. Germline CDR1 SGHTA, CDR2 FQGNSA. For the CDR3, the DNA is TGTGCCAGCAGCTTATCGAGGGATTCCTACAATGAGCAGTTCTTC. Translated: CASSLSRDSYNEQFF. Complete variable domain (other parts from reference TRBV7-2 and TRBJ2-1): GAGVSQSPSNKVTEKGKDVELRCDPISGHTALYWYRQSLGQGLEFLIYFQGNSAPDKSGLPSDRFSAERTGGSVSTLTIQRTQQEDSAVYLCASSLSRDSYNEQFFGPGTRLTVL.

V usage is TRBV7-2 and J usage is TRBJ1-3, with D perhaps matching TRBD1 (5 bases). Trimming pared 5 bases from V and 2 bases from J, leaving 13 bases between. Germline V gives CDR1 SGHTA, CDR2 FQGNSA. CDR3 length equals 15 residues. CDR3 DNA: TGTGCCAGCAGCCAAGGGACTCCTCCTGGAAACACCATATATTTT. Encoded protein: CASSQGTPPGNTIYF. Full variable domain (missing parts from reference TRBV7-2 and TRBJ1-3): GAGVSQSPSNKVTEKGKDVELRCDPISGHTALYWYRQSLGQGLEFLIYFQGNSAPDKSGLPSDRFSAERTGGSVSTLTIQRTQQEDSAVYLCASSQGTPPGNTIYFGEGSWLTVV.

For the CDR3, the DNA is TGTGCCAGTAGACCCTACAGGGATATAAGTGAAAAACTGTTTTTT. Its translation is CASRPYRDISEKLFF. The chain carries TRBV19 and TRBJ1-4, with D tentatively TRBD1 (6 bases). Trimming took 6 bases from V and 7 from J, leaving 18 bases between them. The CDR3 consists of 15 residues. Germline CDR1 reads LNHDA; CDR2 reads SQIVND (reference sequence).

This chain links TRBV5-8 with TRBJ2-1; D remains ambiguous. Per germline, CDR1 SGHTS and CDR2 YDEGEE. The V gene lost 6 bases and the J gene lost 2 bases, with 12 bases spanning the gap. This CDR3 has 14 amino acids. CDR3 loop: CASTSRLAYNEQFF. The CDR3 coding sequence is TGTGCCAGCACCTCGAGACTCGCCTACAATGAGCAGTTCTTC. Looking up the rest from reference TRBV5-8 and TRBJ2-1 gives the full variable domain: EAGVTQSPTHLIKTRGQQATLRCSPISGHTSVYWYQQALGLGLQFLLWYDEGEERNRGNFPPRFSGRQFPNYSSELNVNALELEDSALYLCASTSRLAYNEQFFGPGTRLTVL.

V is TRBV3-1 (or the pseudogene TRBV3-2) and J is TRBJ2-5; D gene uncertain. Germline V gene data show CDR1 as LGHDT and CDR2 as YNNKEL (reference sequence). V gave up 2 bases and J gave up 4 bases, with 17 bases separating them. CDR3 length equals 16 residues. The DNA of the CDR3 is TGTGCCAGCAGCCAATCGAACCTGGGAAACCCAGAGACCCAGTACTTC. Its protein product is CASSQSNLGNPETQYF.

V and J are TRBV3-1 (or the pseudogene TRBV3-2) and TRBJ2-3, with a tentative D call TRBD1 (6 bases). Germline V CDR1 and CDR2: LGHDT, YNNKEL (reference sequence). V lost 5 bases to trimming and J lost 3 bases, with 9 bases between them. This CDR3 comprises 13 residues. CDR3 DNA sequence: TGTGCCAGCAGCTCGGACAGTACAGATACGCAGTATTTT. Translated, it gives CASSSDSTDTQYF.

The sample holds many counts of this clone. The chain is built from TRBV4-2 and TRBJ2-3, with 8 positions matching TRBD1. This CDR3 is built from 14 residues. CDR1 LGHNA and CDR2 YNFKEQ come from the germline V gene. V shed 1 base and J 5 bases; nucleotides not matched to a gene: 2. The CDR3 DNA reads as TGTGCCAGCAGCCAAGGAACAGGGGGAGATACGCAGTATTTT. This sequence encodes CASSQGTGGDTQYF.

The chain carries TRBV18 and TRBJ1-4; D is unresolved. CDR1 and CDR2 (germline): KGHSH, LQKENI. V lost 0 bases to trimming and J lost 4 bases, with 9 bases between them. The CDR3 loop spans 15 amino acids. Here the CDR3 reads CASSPPSTGNEKLFF. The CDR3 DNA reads TGTGCCAGCTCACCACCTTCCACTGGTAATGAAAAACTGTTTTTT. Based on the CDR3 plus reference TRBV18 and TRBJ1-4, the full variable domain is NAGVMQNPRHLVRRRGQEARLRCSPMKGHSHVYWYRQLPEEGLKFMVYLQKENIIDESGMPKERFSAEFPKEGPSILRIQQVVRGDSAAYFCASSPPSTGNEKLFFGSGTQLSVL.

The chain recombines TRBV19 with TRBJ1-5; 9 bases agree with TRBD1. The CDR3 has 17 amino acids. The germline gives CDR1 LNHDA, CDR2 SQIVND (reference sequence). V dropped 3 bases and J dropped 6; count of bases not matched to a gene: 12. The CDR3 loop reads CASSIPYLGQGRQPQHF. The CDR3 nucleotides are TGTGCCAGTAGTATCCCGTATCTAGGACAGGGGCGTCAGCCCCAGCATTTT.

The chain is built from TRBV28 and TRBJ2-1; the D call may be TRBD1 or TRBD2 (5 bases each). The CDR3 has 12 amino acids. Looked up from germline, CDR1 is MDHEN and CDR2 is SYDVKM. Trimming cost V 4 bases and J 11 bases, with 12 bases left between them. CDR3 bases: TGTGCCAGCAGTTGGAGGTCGGGACAGCAGTTCTTC. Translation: CASSWRSGQQFF.

This CDR3 reads CASSLDRPTGEQYF. In DNA form, the CDR3 reads TGCGCCAGCAGCTTGGATCGGCCGACCGGCGAGCAGTACTTC. The chain combines TRBV5-1 with TRBJ2-7; D remains ambiguous. The V and J ends lost 0 bases and 6 bases respectively, with 13 bases between them. Germline CDR1 and CDR2: SGHRS and YFSETQ. CDR3 size: 14 residues.

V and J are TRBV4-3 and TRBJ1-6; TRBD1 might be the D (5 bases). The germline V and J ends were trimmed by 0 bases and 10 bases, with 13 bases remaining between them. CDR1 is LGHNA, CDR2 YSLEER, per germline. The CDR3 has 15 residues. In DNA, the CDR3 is TGCGCCAGCAGCCAAGATAGGGGACCGGGCTCACCCCTCCACTTT. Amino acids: CASSQDRGPGSPLHF.

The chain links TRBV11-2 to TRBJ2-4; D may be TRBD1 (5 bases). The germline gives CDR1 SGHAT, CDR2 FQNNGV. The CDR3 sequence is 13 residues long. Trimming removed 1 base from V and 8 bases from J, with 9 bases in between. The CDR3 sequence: CASSLGQGDIQYF. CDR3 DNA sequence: TGTGCCAGCAGCTTAGGGCAGGGTGACATTCAGTACTTC.

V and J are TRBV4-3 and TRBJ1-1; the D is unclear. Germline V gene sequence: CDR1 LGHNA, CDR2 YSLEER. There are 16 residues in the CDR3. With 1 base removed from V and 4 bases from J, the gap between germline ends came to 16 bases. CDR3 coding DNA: TGCGCCAGCAGCCAAGGGTCTCGGGGAGGCAGCACTGAAGCTTTCTTT. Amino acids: CASSQGSRGGSTEAFF.

CDR3 amino acids: CASSSSFWSNQPQHF. DNA for the CDR3: TGCGCCAGCAGCTCCAGTTTTTGGAGCAATCAGCCCCAGCATTTT. The chain combines TRBV4-1 with TRBJ1-5; D gene uncertain. CDR3 length equals 15 residues. The germline V and J ends were trimmed by 5 bases and 1 base, with 12 bases remaining between them. Germline V gives CDR1 MGHRA, CDR2 YSYEKL.

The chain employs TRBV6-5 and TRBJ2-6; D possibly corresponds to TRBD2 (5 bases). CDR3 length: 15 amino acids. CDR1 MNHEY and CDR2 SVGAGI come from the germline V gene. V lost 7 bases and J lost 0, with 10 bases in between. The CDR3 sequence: CASTGGSSGANVLTF. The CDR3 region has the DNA TGTGCCAGCACCGGAGGAAGCTCTGGGGCCAACGTCCTGACTTTC.